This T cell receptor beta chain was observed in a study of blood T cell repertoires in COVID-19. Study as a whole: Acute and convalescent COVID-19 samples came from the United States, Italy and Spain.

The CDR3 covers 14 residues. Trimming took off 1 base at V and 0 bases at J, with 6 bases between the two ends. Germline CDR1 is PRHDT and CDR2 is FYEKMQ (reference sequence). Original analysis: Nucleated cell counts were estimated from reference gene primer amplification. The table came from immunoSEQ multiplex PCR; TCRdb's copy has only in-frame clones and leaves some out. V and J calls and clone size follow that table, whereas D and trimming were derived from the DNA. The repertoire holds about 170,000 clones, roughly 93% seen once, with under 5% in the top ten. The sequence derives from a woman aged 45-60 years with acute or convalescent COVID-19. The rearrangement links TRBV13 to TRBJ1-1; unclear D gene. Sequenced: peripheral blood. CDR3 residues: CASSLVAVNTEAFF. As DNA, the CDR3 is TGTGCCAGCAGCTTAGTGGCGGTGAACACTGAAGCTTTCTTT.